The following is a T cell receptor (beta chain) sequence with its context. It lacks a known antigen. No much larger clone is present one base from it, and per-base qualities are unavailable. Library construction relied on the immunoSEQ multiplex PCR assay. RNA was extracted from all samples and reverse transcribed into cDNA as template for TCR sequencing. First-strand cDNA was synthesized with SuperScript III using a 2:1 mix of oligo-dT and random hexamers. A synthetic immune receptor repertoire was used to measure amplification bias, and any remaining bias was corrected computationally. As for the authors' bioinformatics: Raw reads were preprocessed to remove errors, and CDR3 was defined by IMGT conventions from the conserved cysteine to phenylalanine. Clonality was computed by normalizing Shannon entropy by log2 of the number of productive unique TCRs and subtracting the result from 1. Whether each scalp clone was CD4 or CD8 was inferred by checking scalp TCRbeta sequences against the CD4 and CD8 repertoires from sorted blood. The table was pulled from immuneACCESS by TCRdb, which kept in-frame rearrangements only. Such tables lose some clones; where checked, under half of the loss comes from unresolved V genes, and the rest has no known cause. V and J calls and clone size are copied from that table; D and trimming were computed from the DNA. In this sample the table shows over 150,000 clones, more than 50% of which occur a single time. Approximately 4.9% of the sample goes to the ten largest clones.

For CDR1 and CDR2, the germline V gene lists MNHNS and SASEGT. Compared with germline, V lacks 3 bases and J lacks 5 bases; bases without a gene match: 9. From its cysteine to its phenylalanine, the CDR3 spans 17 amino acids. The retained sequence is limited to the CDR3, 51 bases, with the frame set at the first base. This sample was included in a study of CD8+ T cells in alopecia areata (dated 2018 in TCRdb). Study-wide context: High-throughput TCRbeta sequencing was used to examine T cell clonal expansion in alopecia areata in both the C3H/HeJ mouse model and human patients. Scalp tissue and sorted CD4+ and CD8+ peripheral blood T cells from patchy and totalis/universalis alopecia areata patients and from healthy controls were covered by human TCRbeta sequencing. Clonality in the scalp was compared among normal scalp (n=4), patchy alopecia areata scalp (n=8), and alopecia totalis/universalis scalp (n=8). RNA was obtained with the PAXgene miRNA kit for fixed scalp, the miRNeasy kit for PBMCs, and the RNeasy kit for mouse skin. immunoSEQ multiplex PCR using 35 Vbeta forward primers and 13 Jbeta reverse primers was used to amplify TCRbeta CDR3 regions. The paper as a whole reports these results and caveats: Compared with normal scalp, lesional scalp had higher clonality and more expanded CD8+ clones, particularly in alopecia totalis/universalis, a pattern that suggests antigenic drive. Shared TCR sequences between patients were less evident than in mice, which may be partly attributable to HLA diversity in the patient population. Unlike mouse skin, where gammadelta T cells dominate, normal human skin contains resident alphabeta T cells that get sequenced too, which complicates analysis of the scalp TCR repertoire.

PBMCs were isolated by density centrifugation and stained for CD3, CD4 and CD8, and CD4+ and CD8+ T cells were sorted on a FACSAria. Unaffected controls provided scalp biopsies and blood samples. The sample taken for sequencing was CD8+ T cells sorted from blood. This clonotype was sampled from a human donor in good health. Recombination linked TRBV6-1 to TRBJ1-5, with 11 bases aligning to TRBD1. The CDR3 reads CASSESDRDRGYQPQHF. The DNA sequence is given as TGTGCCAGCAGTGAGTCCGACCGGGACAGGGGGTATCAGCCCCAGCATTTT.